This is a list of T cell receptor beta chains from one sample in a study of siplizumab effects on memory and regulatory T cells. Profiling relied on immunoSEQ multiplex PCR, and the TCRdb table lists in-frame clones only, not all of them. The data hold 95,000 to 100,000 clones, with around 90% observed a single time. Sequenced input: non-Treg CD4+ T cells sorted from blood. These TCRs come from a human donor in good health. Each CDR3 is given with its conserved first and last residue. The order of the fields is clone size, J gene, V gene, D gene, CDR3 protein, CDR3 DNA. The D gene is left open where the match is weak. Expanded clones are given a class, and other clones once, few, many or no size at all.

size: -; J: TRBJ1-1; V: TRBV29-1; D: -; CDR3: CSVEGLGGRTITEAFF; DNA: TGCAGCGTTGAGGGGTTGGGTGGACGGACGATCACTGAAGCTTTCTTT
size: -; J: TRBJ2-7; V: TRBV11-3; D: -; CDR3: CASSLELGLLGEQYF; DNA: TGTGCCAGCAGCTTAGAACTGGGACTTTTGGGCGAGCAGTACTTC
size: -; J: TRBJ2-2; V: TRBV29-1; D: -; CDR3: CSARLRGENTGELFF; DNA: TGCAGCGCCCGCCTTAGGGGGGAGAACACCGGGGAGCTGTTTTTT
size: -; J: TRBJ2-5; V: TRBV20-1; D: -; CDR3: CSARWETQYF; DNA: TGCAGTGCTAGGTGGGAGACCCAGTACTTC
size: -; J: TRBJ2-1; V: TRBV30; D: TRBD2; CDR3: CAWTGFDQPGTSGRNEQFF; DNA: TGTGCCTGGACCGGATTTGACCAGCCAGGGACTAGCGGGAGGAATGAGCAGTTCTTC
size: -; J: TRBJ2-7; V: TRBV7-2; D: TRBD2; CDR3: CASGPAGGPTNEQYF; DNA: TGTGCCAGCGGACCAGCGGGAGGGCCCACCAACGAGCAGTACTTC
size: -; J: TRBJ2-7; V: TRBV2; D: -; CDR3: CASSIYEQYF; DNA: TGTGCCAGCAGTATCTACGAGCAGTACTTC
size: -; J: TRBJ2-7; V: TRBV7-2; D: TRBD2; CDR3: CASSFSGLAPHEQYF; DNA: TGTGCCAGCAGCTTCTCAGGACTAGCGCCCCACGAGCAGTACTTC
size: -; J: TRBJ2-1; V: TRBV11-3; D: TRBD2; CDR3: CASTKDPLAGGNNEQFF; DNA: TGTGCCAGCACCAAAGACCCTCTAGCGGGAGGAAACAATGAGCAGTTCTTC
size: few; J: TRBJ2-5; V: TRBV9; D: TRBD2; CDR3: CASSVQAGEGQETQYF; DNA: TGTGCCAGCAGCGTCCAAGCGGGAGAGGGACAAGAGACCCAGTACTTC
size: -; J: TRBJ1-1; V: TRBV19; D: -; CDR3: CASSIAARGAGTEAFF; DNA: TGTGCCAGTAGTATCGCCGCGAGGGGAGCAGGGACTGAAGCTTTCTTT
size: -; J: TRBJ2-2; V: TRBV14; D: -; CDR3: CASSPLAVTGELFF; DNA: TGTGCCAGCAGCCCGTTGGCGGTTACCGGGGAGCTGTTTTTT
size: -; J: TRBJ1-5; V: TRBV30; D: -; CDR3: CAWSPAHGQPQHF; DNA: TGTGCCTGGAGTCCCGCGCATGGTCAGCCCCAGCATTTT
size: -; J: TRBJ2-7; V: TRBV10-2; D: TRBD2; CDR3: CASSASGSNEQYF; DNA: TGCGCCAGCAGTGCTAGCGGGAGTAACGAGCAGTACTTC
size: -; J: TRBJ2-3; V: TRBV12-5; D: -; CDR3: CASGVTDTQYF; DNA: TGTGCTAGTGGGGTAACAGATACGCAGTATTTT
size: -; J: TRBJ2-3; V: TRBV28; D: -; CDR3: CASTGPGAWDTQYF; DNA: TGTGCCAGCACCGGTCCGGGGGCGTGGGATACGCAGTATTTT
size: once; J: TRBJ1-1; V: TRBV28; D: -; CDR3: CASSTGDSRWTEAFF; DNA: TGTGCCAGCAGTACCGGGGACTCCAGATGGACTGAAGCTTTCTTT
size: -; J: TRBJ1-1; V: TRBV15; D: -; CDR3: CATSREALRNTEAFF; DNA: TGTGCCACCAGCAGAGAAGCTTTAAGGAACACTGAAGCTTTCTTT
size: -; J: TRBJ2-5; V: TRBV11-3; D: TRBD1; CDR3: CASSPDGGTGTQYF; DNA: TGTGCCAGCAGCCCGGATGGTGGGACAGGGACCCAGTACTTC
size: -; J: TRBJ2-7; V: TRBV7-2; D: -; CDR3: CASSPRLVQSYEQYF; DNA: TGTGCCAGCAGCCCCCGACTAGTTCAGTCATACGAGCAGTACTTC
size: few; J: TRBJ1-5; V: TRBV29-1; D: -; CDR3: CSPMRLNQPQHF; DNA: TGCAGCCCAATGCGACTTAATCAGCCCCAGCATTTT
size: -; J: TRBJ2-5; V: TRBV7-2; D: -; CDR3: CASSLWRGPPYF; DNA: TGTGCCAGCAGCCTTTGGAGGGGGCCCCCGTACTTC
size: once; J: TRBJ2-1; V: TRBV11-3; D: -; CDR3: CASSLAGEQFF; DNA: TGTGCCAGCAGCTTGGCTGGTGAGCAGTTCTTC
size: -; J: TRBJ2-3; V: TRBV9; D: TRBD2; CDR3: CASSRGTSSTDTQYF; DNA: TGTGCCAGCAGCCGTGGGACTAGCAGCACAGATACGCAGTATTTT
size: -; J: TRBJ1-2; V: TRBV19; D: -; CDR3: CASRGTVNYGYTF; DNA: TGTGCCAGTAGGGGGACTGTTAACTATGGCTACACCTTC
size: -; J: TRBJ2-1; V: TRBV25-1; D: -; CDR3: CASSEFRDEQFF; DNA: TGTGCCAGCAGTGAATTCCGGGACGAGCAGTTCTTC
size: -; J: TRBJ2-7; V: TRBV7-9; D: -; CDR3: CASSSGGQTYEQYF; DNA: TGTGCCAGCAGCTCCGGGGGACAGACCTACGAGCAGTACTTC
size: -; J: TRBJ2-1; V: TRBV7-2; D: -; CDR3: CASTKEFGSYNEQFF; DNA: TGTGCCAGCACAAAAGAGTTCGGGAGCTACAATGAGCAGTTCTTC
size: -; J: TRBJ1-2; V: TRBV12-5; D: TRBD1; CDR3: CASGHRDRPNYGYTF; DNA: TGTGCTAGTGGCCACCGGGACAGGCCAAACTATGGCTACACCTTC
size: once; J: TRBJ2-3; V: TRBV11-2; D: -; CDR3: CASSLDRQSTDTQYF; DNA: TGTGCCAGCAGCTTAGATCGGCAGTCCACAGATACGCAGTATTTT
size: -; J: TRBJ1-2; V: TRBV19; D: TRBD1; CDR3: CASRTAQGSGYTF; DNA: TGTGCCAGTAGAACCGCACAGGGGAGCGGCTACACCTTC
size: -; J: TRBJ2-7; V: TRBV27; D: -; CDR3: CASSFGLQTYEQYF; DNA: TGTGCCAGCAGTTTCGGGCTACAGACCTACGAGCAGTACTTC
size: once; J: TRBJ2-3; V: TRBV5-6; D: -; CDR3: CASSERQTDTQYF; DNA: TGTGCCAGCAGCGAAAGACAGACAGATACGCAGTATTTT
size: once; J: TRBJ1-1; V: TRBV30; D: -; CDR3: CAWSVTVRNTEAFF; DNA: TGTGCCTGGAGTGTGACAGTACGCAACACTGAAGCTTTCTTT
size: -; J: TRBJ2-2; V: TRBV4-2; D: TRBD2; CDR3: CASSQGLAGDTGELFF; DNA: TGTGCCAGCAGCCAAGGGCTAGCGGGAGATACCGGGGAGCTGTTTTTT
size: -; J: TRBJ2-2; V: TRBV7-2; D: -; CDR3: CASSPGSRDTGELFF; DNA: TGTGCCAGCAGCCCGGGGTCCAGGGACACCGGGGAGCTGTTTTTT
size: once; J: TRBJ2-1; V: TRBV2; D: TRBD2; CDR3: CASRWGLAGHNEQFF; DNA: TGTGCCAGCAGATGGGGACTAGCGGGGCACAATGAGCAGTTCTTC
size: -; J: TRBJ1-2; V: TRBV7-9; D: TRBD1; CDR3: CASSWTGRDYGYTF; DNA: TGTGCCAGCAGCTGGACAGGCAGAGACTATGGCTACACCTTC
size: -; J: TRBJ1-1; V: TRBV7-8; D: -; CDR3: CASSLARGVNTEAFF; DNA: TGTGCCAGCAGCTTAGCCAGGGGTGTTAACACTGAAGCTTTCTTT
size: -; J: TRBJ2-5; V: TRBV28; D: TRBD2; CDR3: CASTPWPGLAGEGGQETQYF; DNA: TGTGCCAGCACCCCTTGGCCGGGACTAGCGGGAGAAGGGGGCCAAGAGACCCAGTACTTC
size: -; J: TRBJ2-7; V: TRBV5-4; D: -; CDR3: CASSLSRGSLYEQYF; DNA: TGTGCCAGCAGCTTGAGTCGTGGGTCCCTCTACGAGCAGTACTTC
size: -; J: TRBJ1-5; V: TRBV27; D: -; CDR3: CASSLRATSNQPQHF; DNA: TGTGCCAGCAGTTTAAGGGCGACTAGCAATCAGCCCCAGCATTTT
size: -; J: TRBJ2-7; V: TRBV6-5; D: -; CDR3: CASSYSRELEQYF; DNA: TGTGCCAGCAGTTACTCCAGGGAATTGGAGCAGTACTTC
size: -; J: TRBJ2-3; V: TRBV12-5; D: TRBD2; CDR3: CASGPSGRGDTQYF; DNA: TGTGCTAGTGGTCCCAGCGGGAGGGGAGATACGCAGTATTTT
size: -; J: TRBJ2-3; V: TRBV7-9; D: -; CDR3: CASSLTNLLTDTQYF; DNA: TGTGCCAGCAGCTTGACTAACCTCCTGACAGATACGCAGTATTTT
size: -; J: TRBJ1-1; V: TRBV6-6; D: -; CDR3: CASRSDRNTEAFF; DNA: TGTGCCAGCAGAAGCGACAGAAACACTGAAGCTTTCTTT
size: -; J: TRBJ2-1; V: TRBV28; D: TRBD1; CDR3: CAGGDRANEQFF; DNA: TGTGCCGGAGGCGACAGGGCCAATGAGCAGTTCTTC
size: -; J: TRBJ1-4; V: TRBV15; D: TRBD1; CDR3: CATSRDRQGSNEKLFF; DNA: TGTGCCACCAGCAGGGACAGACAGGGCTCTAATGAAAAACTGTTTTTT
size: once; J: TRBJ2-2; V: TRBV7-3; D: -; CDR3: CASSSGRGGELFF; DNA: TGTGCCAGCAGCTCCGGGCGGGGCGGGGAGCTGTTTTTT
size: -; J: TRBJ1-5; V: TRBV4-1; D: -; CDR3: CASSQERRTYSNQPQHF; DNA: TGCGCCAGCAGCCAAGAGAGAAGAACTTATAGCAATCAGCCCCAGCATTTT
size: -; J: TRBJ2-1; V: TRBV30; D: -; CDR3: CAWGGDYNEQFF; DNA: TGTGCCTGGGGGGGAGATTACAATGAGCAGTTCTTC
size: -; J: TRBJ1-2; V: TRBV10-3; D: -; CDR3: CAISRVDRGYTF; DNA: TGTGCCATCAGTCGCGTGGACCGGGGCTACACCTTC
size: -; J: TRBJ2-7; V: TRBV27; D: -; CDR3: CASSFRGEQYF; DNA: TGTGCCAGCAGTTTTCGGGGGGAGCAGTACTTC
size: -; J: TRBJ2-7; V: TRBV28; D: TRBD2; CDR3: CASNSGGWEQYF; DNA: TGTGCCAGCAACTCGGGAGGGTGGGAGCAGTACTTC
size: few; J: TRBJ2-7; V: TRBV5-5; D: -; CDR3: CASSQTQGEQYF; DNA: TGTGCCAGCAGCCAGACACAAGGGGAGCAGTACTTC
size: -; J: TRBJ2-1; V: TRBV6-6; D: -; CDR3: CASSDSSASYNEQFF; DNA: TGTGCCAGCAGTGACTCTAGCGCCTCCTACAATGAGCAGTTCTTC
size: -; J: TRBJ2-3; V: TRBV19; D: -; CDR3: CASRQSGLESDTQYF; DNA: TGTGCCTCCAGGCAGTCGGGTCTCGAATCAGATACGCAGTATTTT
size: -; J: TRBJ1-3; V: TRBV6-5; D: -; CDR3: CASSTGMGNTIYF; DNA: TGTGCCAGCAGTACAGGGATGGGAAACACCATATATTTT
size: -; J: TRBJ1-1; V: TRBV9; D: -; CDR3: CASSSQGSMNTEAFF; DNA: TGTGCCAGCAGCTCCCAGGGGTCCATGAACACTGAAGCTTTCTTT
size: -; J: TRBJ2-3; V: TRBV7-3; D: TRBD2; CDR3: CASSLGLETDTQYF; DNA: TGTGCCAGCAGCTTAGGACTAGAAACAGATACGCAGTATTTT